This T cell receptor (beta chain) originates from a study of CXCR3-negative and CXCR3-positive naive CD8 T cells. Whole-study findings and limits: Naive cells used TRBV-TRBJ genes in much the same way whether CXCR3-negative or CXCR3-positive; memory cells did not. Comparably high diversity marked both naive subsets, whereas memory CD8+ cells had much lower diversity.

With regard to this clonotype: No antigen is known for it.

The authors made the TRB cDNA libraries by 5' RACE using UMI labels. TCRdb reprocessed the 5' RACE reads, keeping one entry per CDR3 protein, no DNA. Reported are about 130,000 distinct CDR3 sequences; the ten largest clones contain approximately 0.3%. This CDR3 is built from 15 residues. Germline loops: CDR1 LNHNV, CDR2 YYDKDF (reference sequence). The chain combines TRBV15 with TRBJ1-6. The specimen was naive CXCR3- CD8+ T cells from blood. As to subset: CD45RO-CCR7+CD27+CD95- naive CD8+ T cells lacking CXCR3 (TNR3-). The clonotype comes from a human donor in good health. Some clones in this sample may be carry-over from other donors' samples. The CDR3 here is CATSRAASYNSPLHF.